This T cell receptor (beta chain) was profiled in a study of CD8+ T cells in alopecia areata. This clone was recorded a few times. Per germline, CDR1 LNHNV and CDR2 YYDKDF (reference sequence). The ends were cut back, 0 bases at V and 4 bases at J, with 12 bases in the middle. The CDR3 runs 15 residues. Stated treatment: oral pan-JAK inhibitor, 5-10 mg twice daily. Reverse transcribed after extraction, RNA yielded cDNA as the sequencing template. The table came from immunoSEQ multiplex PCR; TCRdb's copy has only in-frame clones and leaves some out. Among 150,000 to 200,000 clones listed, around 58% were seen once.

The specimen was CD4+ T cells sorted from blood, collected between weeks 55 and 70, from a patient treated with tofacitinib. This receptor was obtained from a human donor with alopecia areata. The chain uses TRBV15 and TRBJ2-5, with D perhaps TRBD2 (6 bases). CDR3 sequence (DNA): TGTGCCACCAGCAGAGACCGGATGGGGGGAGAGACCCAGTACTTC. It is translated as CATSRDRMGGETQYF.